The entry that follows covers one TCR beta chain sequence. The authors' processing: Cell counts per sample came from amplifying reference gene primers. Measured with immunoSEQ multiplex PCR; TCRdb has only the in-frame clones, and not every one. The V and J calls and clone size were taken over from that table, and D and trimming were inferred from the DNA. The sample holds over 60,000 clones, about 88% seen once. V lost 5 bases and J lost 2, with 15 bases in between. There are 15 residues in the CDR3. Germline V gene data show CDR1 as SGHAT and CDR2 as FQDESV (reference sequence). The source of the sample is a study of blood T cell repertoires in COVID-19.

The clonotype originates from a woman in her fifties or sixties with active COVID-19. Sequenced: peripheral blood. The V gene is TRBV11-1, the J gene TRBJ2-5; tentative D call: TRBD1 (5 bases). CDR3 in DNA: TGTGCCAGCAGCGTCCCCTCAGGGCCTCAAGAGACCCAGTACTTC. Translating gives CASSVPSGPQETQYF.